Listed here are 8 T cell receptor beta chains from one sample, sequenced in a study of PD-1 blockade in classical Hodgkin lymphoma. Relapse was seen in all patients after autologous stem cell transplantation, and brentuximab vedotin exposure was variable. The assay was immunoSEQ multiplex PCR, and TCRdb's table has in-frame clones only and misses some. The sample shows just under 100,000 clones, around 80% of them seen only once. The sequencing used peripheral blood mononuclear cells (PBMCs), collected at baseline. These receptors originate from a human donor with classical Hodgkin lymphoma.

The CDR3 spells CATSRGLAETQYF. CDR3 bases: TGTGCCACCAGCAGAGGGCTAGCAGAGACCCAGTACTTC. This chain connects TRBV15 to TRBJ2-5; tentatively, D is TRBD2 (5 bases). The CDR3 is made up of 13 amino acids. Looked up from germline, CDR1 is LNHNV and CDR2 is YYDKDF (reference sequence). V lost 1 base, J lost 4 bases, and 7 bases lay in between.

The rearrangement joins TRBV29-1 to TRBJ2-3; D is possibly TRBD2 (6 bases). The germline CDR1 and CDR2 sequences are SQVTM and ANQGSEA. The CDR3 has 14 residues. V was clipped by 4 bases and J by 4 bases, with 15 bases between them. CDR3 region: CSVVRTIRSDTQYF. CDR3 sequence (DNA): TGCAGCGTTGTCCGGACTATCCGGTCAGATACGCAGTATTTT.

V gene TRBV6-1 combines with J gene TRBJ2-7; 7 positions match TRBD1. CDR3 length equals 14 residues. Germline V lookup: CDR1 MNHNS, CDR2 SASEGT. V lost 5 bases to trimming and J lost 2 bases; unmatched junction nucleotides: 6. CDR3 loop: CASSRDRSTYEQYF. CDR3 sequence (DNA): TGTGCCAGCAGTCGGGACAGATCAACCTACGAGCAGTACTTC.

V usage is TRBV30 and J usage is TRBJ1-3; the D is unclear. Trimming stripped 0 bases from V and 1 base from J, with 1 base between. Germline values: CDR1 GTSNPN, CDR2 SVGIG (reference sequence). CDR3 length: 12 amino acids. In DNA form, the CDR3 reads TGTGCCTGGAGTGTATCTGGAAACACCATATATTTT. It encodes CAWSVSGNTIYF.

CDR3 bases: TGCGCCAGCAGCTTGGTCCTAGGCGCTGAGCAGTTCTTC. This translates into CASSLVLGAEQFF. The J gene is TRBJ2-1, the V gene TRBV5-1, with D unclear. This CDR3 has 13 amino acids. Looked up from germline, CDR1 is SGHRS and CDR2 is YFSETQ. Between the trimmed V and J ends, which lost 0 bases and 9 bases, there was a span of 10 bases.

The chain is built from TRBV9 and TRBJ2-3; 7 positions agree with TRBD2. The germline CDR1 and CDR2 sequences are SGDLS and YYNGEE. J was trimmed by 0 bases and V by 2 bases; bases with no gene match: 3. This CDR3 has 15 residues. The CDR3 sequence is CASSVGGISTDTQYF. The CDR3 nucleotides read TGTGCCAGCAGCGTCGGGGGGATTAGCACAGATACGCAGTATTTT.

V usage is TRBV27 and J usage is TRBJ1-2; 10 bases are a match to TRBD1. The trim removed 2 bases at V and 8 bases at J, leaving 11 bases unmatched. The V gene's germline CDR1 is MNHEY and CDR2 SMNVEV (reference sequence). The CDR3 is 16 residues long. This CDR3 reads CASSLTWDRGRRGYTF. Here the CDR3 DNA reads TGTGCCAGCAGTTTAACCTGGGACAGGGGACGCAGGGGCTACACCTTC.

This clone was picked up a small number of times. The CDR3, as DNA: TGTGCCAGCAGTGAATGGGAGGGGGGCGCGTACGAGCAGTACTTC. It codes for CASSEWEGGAYEQYF. The chain couples TRBV6-1 to TRBJ2-7; maybe TRBD2 (7 bases). With 2 bases removed from V and 4 bases from J, the gap between germline ends came to 15 bases. Germline V gives CDR1 MNHNS, CDR2 SASEGT. The CDR3 loop spans 15 amino acids.